What follows is one T cell receptor (beta chain) and its context. Its antigen is not identified. This entry belongs to a study of OX40 agonist ivuxolimab in advanced cancers. The V and J ends lost 6 bases and 0 bases respectively, with 12 bases between them. Germline CDR1 MNHNS, CDR2 SASEGT. The CDR3 is 15 residues long. Study-wide findings and caveats: Dosing at 0.1 to 3.0 mg/kg was accompanied by clonal expansion of CD4+ and CD8+ blood T cells by week 6.

The protocol was immunoSEQ multiplex PCR, while the TCRdb copy is restricted to in-frame clones and leaves out a portion. The repertoire holds some 40,000 clones, with about 90% as singletons. The sample here was CD4+ or CD8+ T cells sorted from blood, taken in a trial of the OX40 agonist ivuxolimab. The clonotype originates from an adult with an advanced solid tumor such as melanoma, head and neck, liver or kidney cancer. The chain links TRBV6-1 to TRBJ1-5; a possible D gene is TRBD1 (5 bases). This CDR3 is CASRTGGYSNQPQHF. DNA for the CDR3: TGTGCCAGCAGGACGGGGGGTTATAGCAATCAGCCCCAGCATTTT.